The 23 T cell receptor beta chains presented below share a single source sample, sequenced in a study of blood T cells in healthy people across ages. Using a J-beta primer mix together with a sample-barcoded 5' primer, a second PCR was run for roughly 6 to 11 cycles. TCRdb ran MiXCR on the 5' RACE reads and lists one entry per CDR3 protein. The sample includes more than 900,000 distinct CDR3 sequences, around 27% seen only once; the top ten take about 0.8%. This sample was shared with a second study, whose subject was T cells of mothers and their children.

The material sequenced was blood. These receptors all come from a girl aged 2-10 years in good health.

V is TRBV10-3 and J is TRBJ2-7; D not certain. CDR3 length: 16 amino acids. Trimming shortened V by 4 bases and J by 3 bases, and 19 bases separated the two germline ends. CDR1 and CDR2 from the germline V gene are ENHRY and SYGVKD. CDR3 coding DNA: TGTGCCATCAGTGGTGGCGGTATCGGAAAGATCTACGAGCAGTACTTC. Translated, it gives CAISGGGIGKIYEQYF.

There are a few counts of this clonotype. V gene TRBV2 combines with J gene TRBJ1-4, with 8 bases aligning to TRBD1. CDR3 length equals 15 residues. Germline trimming cut 6 bases from V and 0 bases from J; bases unmatched to any gene: 3. CDR1 is SNHLY, CDR2 FYNNEI, per germline. CDR3 sequence: CASSQGAATNEKLFF. The CDR3 bases are TGTGCCAGCAGCCAGGGGGCGGCAACTAATGAAAAACTGTTTTTT. Using reference TRBV2 and TRBJ1-4 for the parts outside the CDR3, the full variable domain is EPEVTQTPSHQVTQMGQEVILRCVPISNHLYFYWYRQILGQKVEFLVSFYNNEISEKSEIFDDQFSVERPDGSNFTLKIRSTKLEDSAMYFCASSQGAATNEKLFFGSGTQLSVL.

The chain couples TRBV11-3 to TRBJ2-3, with 11 bases matching TRBD2. The trim removed 6 bases at V and 3 bases at J, leaving 8 bases unmatched. Germline values: CDR1 SGHNT, CDR2 YENEEA. The length of the CDR3 is 16 residues. For the CDR3, the DNA is TGTGCCAGCAGTGACTCGTGGACTAGCGGGACAGATACGCAGTATTTT. Its translation: CASSDSWTSGTDTQYF.

This clonotype has just one count. This chain joins TRBV18 and TRBJ2-3; 13 bases line up with TRBD2. Germline CDR1 and CDR2: KGHSH and LQKENI. The CDR3 runs 15 residues. V gave up 3 bases and J gave up 6 bases; unmatched junction bases: 3. CDR3 amino acids: CASSPGTSGVDTQYF. CDR3 DNA: TGTGCCAGCTCACCTGGGACTAGCGGGGTTGATACGCAGTATTTT.

This clonotype was found a few times. This sequence joins TRBV7-2 and TRBJ1-6; perhaps TRBD1 as D (5 bases). The germline gives CDR1 SGHTA, CDR2 FQGNSA. V lost 5 bases to trimming and J lost 5 bases, with 13 bases between them. CDR3 length: 15 residues. This chain's CDR3 is CASSQGTTNNSPLHF. The CDR3 coding sequence is TGTGCCAGCAGCCAGGGAACGACCAATAATTCACCCCTCCACTTT. The full variable domain, rest sourced from reference TRBV7-2 and TRBJ1-6, is GAGVSQSPSNKVTEKGKDVELRCDPISGHTALYWYRQSLGQGLEFLIYFQGNSAPDKSGLPSDRFSAERTGGSVSTLTIQRTQQEDSAVYLCASSQGTTNNSPLHFGNGTRLTVT.

This clonotype has just a few counts. The J gene is TRBJ2-5, the V gene TRBV28; TRBD2 agrees at 7 bases. There are 15 residues in the CDR3. J was trimmed by 5 bases and V by 3 bases; bases with no gene match: 9. The germline gives CDR1 MDHEN, CDR2 SYDVKM. The CDR3 reads CASSFERAGEETQYF. For the CDR3, the DNA is TGTGCCAGCAGTTTTGAGAGGGCGGGAGAGGAGACCCAGTACTTC.

V and J are TRBV24-1 and TRBJ1-6; 7 bases agree with TRBD1. The CDR3 has 13 residues. V lost 12 bases, J lost 7 bases, and 8 bases stayed unmatched. The germline CDR1 and CDR2 sequences are KGHDR and SFDVKD. CDR3 region: CAARDSGNSPLHF. CDR3 DNA: TGTGCCGCCCGGGACAGCGGAAATTCACCCCTCCACTTT.

Concerning this clonotype itself: Because the CDR3 is missing its conserved closing phenylalanine or tryptophan, this is likely a read error. The rearrangement links TRBV12-3 or TRBV12-4 to TRBJ1-2; 7 bases fit TRBD1. After removal of 4 bases from V and 4 bases from J, the junction contained 0 bases not matched to a gene. The CDR3 runs to 12 residues. This chain's CDR3 is CASSWTGYGYTL. In DNA, the CDR3 is TGTGCCAGCAGTTGGACAGGCTATGGCTACACCCTC.

J is TRBJ1-1 and V is TRBV6-1, with no clear D. The CDR3 totals 14 residues. The V and J ends lost 2 bases and 6 bases respectively, with 13 bases between them. Germline V gene lookup returns CDR1 MNHNS and CDR2 SASEGT. CDR3 coding DNA: TGTGCCAGCAGTGAATTCAGGCCCTCAGCTGAAGCTTTCTTT. Protein sequence: CASSEFRPSAEAFF.

This clonotype showed up just a few times. The chain uses TRBV18 and TRBJ2-5, with D possibly TRBD1 on 5 matching bases. The J call may be wrong; the DNA end is better matched by TRBJ2-1. Germline CDR1 is KGHSH and CDR2 is LQKENI. This CDR3 is built from 14 residues. The CDR3 here is CASSNQGWSDEQFF. CDR3 in DNA: TGTGCCAGCTCTAACCAGGGCTGGAGCGATGAGCAGTTCTTC.

J is TRBJ2-2 and V is TRBV28, with unresolved D. Trimming took 3 bases from V and 6 from J, leaving 14 bases between them. The CDR3 is 15 residues long. Germline V gene lookup returns CDR1 MDHEN and CDR2 SYDVKM. The DNA of the CDR3 is TGTGCCAGCAGTTTCCCAGATTCGGGCCCCGGGGAGCTGTTTTTT. Encoded protein: CASSFPDSGPGELFF.

The chain links TRBV7-9 to TRBJ2-5, with 8 bases aligning to TRBD2. Germline CDR1 is SEHNR and CDR2 is FQNEAQ (reference sequence). V lost 0 bases and J lost 9; bases outside the gene matches: 3. The CDR3 is 13 amino acids. CDR3 in DNA: TGTGCCAGCAGCTTAGCAGCGGGAGCCCCCCAGTACTTC. The encoded protein is CASSLAAGAPQYF.

This clonotype was counted a few times. V gene TRBV6-5 combines with J gene TRBJ1-4, with TRBD1 matching 10 bases. J was trimmed by 6 bases and V by 8 bases; bases with no gene match: 3. The CDR3 length is 13 residues. CDR1 MNHEY and CDR2 SVGAGI come from the germline V gene. The CDR3 region is CASAGTGDEKLFF. Here the CDR3 DNA reads TGTGCCAGCGCCGGGACAGGGGATGAAAAACTGTTTTTT.

The genes are TRBV7-9 and TRBJ2-2, with 7 bases lining up with TRBD1. The CDR3 spans 16 residues. Per germline, CDR1 SEHNR and CDR2 FQNEAQ (reference sequence). Trimming took 5 bases from V and 2 from J; bases not matched to a gene: 8. CDR3 nucleotides: TGTGCCAGCAGCGGGCCGGGACAGATCAACACCGGGGAGCTGTTTTTT. This codes for CASSGPGQINTGELFF.

The rearrangement uses TRBV29-1 and TRBJ2-3; TRBD1 aligns across 7 bases. CDR1 and CDR2 from the germline V gene are SQVTM and ANQGSEA. This CDR3 is 13 amino acids long. V dropped 3 bases and J dropped 6; count of bases not matched to a gene: 6. The CDR3: CSVDGDSKDTQYF. DNA of the CDR3: TGCAGCGTTGACGGGGACAGTAAGGATACGCAGTATTTT.

The chain uses TRBV7-2 and TRBJ2-3; D gene ambiguous. V lost 1 base, J lost 2 bases, and 10 bases lay in between. In germline, CDR1 is SGHTA, CDR2 FQGNSA. The length of the CDR3 is 15 residues. The CDR3 reads CASSLDNLNTDTQYF. The CDR3 DNA sequence: TGTGCCAGCAGCTTAGACAACCTGAACACAGATACGCAGTATTTT. Filled out from reference TRBV7-2 and TRBJ2-3, the complete variable domain reads GAGVSQSPSNKVTEKGKDVELRCDPISGHTALYWYRQSLGQGLEFLIYFQGNSAPDKSGLPSDRFSAERTGGSVSTLTIQRTQQEDSAVYLCASSLDNLNTDTQYFGPGTRLTVL.

This clonotype was observed a handful of times. This CDR3 is CASISGFSGNQPQHF. DNA for the CDR3: TGTGCCAGCATATCAGGGTTTTCGGGCAATCAGCCCCAGCATTTT. The chain employs TRBV6-2 or TRBV6-3 and TRBJ1-5; possible D gene TRBD1, 5 bases. V lost 7 bases to trimming and J lost 2 bases, with 15 bases between them. Germline loops: CDR1 MNHEY, CDR2 SVGEGT. CDR3 length equals 15 residues.

This clonotype was seen a few times. The chain uses TRBV27 and TRBJ2-3; perhaps TRBD1 as D (6 bases). Deletions cut 5 bases from V and 4 bases from J, with 13 bases between. CDR1 MNHEY and CDR2 SMNVEV come from the germline V gene (reference sequence). This CDR3 has 14 amino acids. The CDR3 DNA reads as TGTGCCAGCAGTACGATAGGGGGTCCAGATACGCAGTATTTT. Amino acid sequence: CASSTIGGPDTQYF.

V is TRBV2 and J is TRBJ1-1; D perhaps matches TRBD1 (5 bases). This CDR3 comprises 11 residues. Germline-derived CDR1 and CDR2 are SNHLY and FYNNEI. The CDR3 protein is CAAGRDTEAFF. In DNA, the CDR3 is TGTGCGGCGGGCAGGGACACTGAAGCTTTCTTT.

This clonotype was counted only a few times. The V gene is TRBV20-1, the J gene TRBJ1-1; the D gene is possibly TRBD1 (5 bases). CDR1 DFQATT and CDR2 SNEGSKA come from the germline V gene (reference sequence). The V end was cut by 8 bases, the J end by 7 bases, with 26 bases between. The CDR3 runs 15 residues. CDR3 region: CSTIPRQGRMNEAFF. The CDR3 DNA follows: TGCAGTACCATACCCCGGCAGGGCAGGATGAATGAAGCTTTCTTT.

This chain joins TRBV6-5 and TRBJ1-2, with no clear D. Germline CDR1 MNHEY, CDR2 SVGAGI. Trimming removed 2 bases from V and 8 bases from J, with 12 bases in between. There are 13 residues in the CDR3. The CDR3 DNA follows: TGTGCCAGCAGTTACGATTCTCGAACCGGCTACACCTTC. Protein: CASSYDSRTGYTF.

The J gene is TRBJ2-7, the V gene TRBV27, with 9 nucleotides matching TRBD1. Germline V CDR1 and CDR2: MNHEY, SMNVEV (reference sequence). This CDR3 has 13 residues. J gave up 3 bases and V 5 bases, and 2 bases lay outside the gene matches. CDR3 protein: CASSTGGFYEQYF. Here the CDR3 DNA reads TGTGCCAGCAGTACAGGGGGCTTCTACGAGCAGTACTTC.

This clonotype was seen a few times. The chain recombines TRBV29-1 with TRBJ1-4; a possible D gene is TRBD1 (5 bases). Germline CDR1 and CDR2: SQVTM and ANQGSEA. The CDR3 is 13 residues long. Trimming cost V 1 base and J 6 bases, with 9 bases left between them. CDR3: CSVEVGEDEKLFF. For the CDR3, the DNA is TGCAGCGTTGAAGTGGGGGAAGATGAAAAACTGTTTTTT.